This passage covers 2 T cell receptor beta chains from one sample sequenced in a study of T-cell memory formation after mild COVID-19. Using its own MiXCR run on the 5' RACE reads, TCRdb lists one record per CDR3 protein. The sample shows 400,000 or so distinct CDR3 sequences, roughly 20% of them seen only once. Sequencing was performed on PBMCs or a T cell subset sorted from them (not recorded which). The source of these receptors is an adult woman who had mild COVID-19 (a few samples of this study predate the infection). Cell type and time point are not known.

This clonotype has ten or more counts. J is TRBJ1-2 and V is TRBV12-3 or TRBV12-4; 7 bases match TRBD1. V dropped 3 bases and J dropped 8; count of bases not matched to a gene: 3. CDR3 length: 12 amino acids. In DNA form, the CDR3 reads TGTGCCAGCAGTTTCAGGGGGATGGGCTACACCTTC. Translating gives CASSFRGMGYTF.

This clonotype was found many times. The chain recombines TRBV12-3 or TRBV12-4 with TRBJ1-1, with D perhaps matching TRBD1 (5 bases). The V and J ends lost 8 bases and 8 bases respectively, with 15 bases between them. This CDR3 is built from 12 residues. CDR3 DNA sequence: TGTGCCAGCGCGACCCCGGCAGGGGAAGCTTTCTTT. Its protein product is CASATPAGEAFF.